A single T cell receptor (beta chain) is shown here with its context. The sample originates from a study of blood T cell repertoires in COVID-19. CDR1 and CDR2 (germline): MGHDK, SYGVNS. The V gene end was trimmed by 4 bases and the J gene end by 4 bases; junction bases not matched to a gene: 8. There are 16 residues in the CDR3. TCRdb's copy holds only in-frame clones and misses some; the assay was immunoSEQ multiplex PCR. The sample has fewer than 350,000 clones, approximately 88% seen once. The sequencing sample was made of PBMCs or T cells enriched from blood (not recorded which). The genes are TRBV25-1 and TRBJ2-1, with 9 bases lining up with TRBD1. The source of this sequence is a woman aged 25-40 years who had recovered from COVID-19. The CDR3 is CASSAATGGLYNEQFF. DNA for the CDR3: TGTGCCAGCAGTGCCGCAACAGGGGGCCTATACAATGAGCAGTTCTTC.